This T cell receptor (beta chain) appears in the sequencing data of a study of T cells in Graves' hyperthyroidism and ophthalmopathy. Amplification yielded TCR beta CDR3 regions, with RNA transcripts as the source. First-round RT-PCR targeting the TCR CDR3 was performed with the HTBI primer set. Each CDR3 protein is one row after TCRdb ran MiXCR on the multiplex PCR reads. The repertoire holds 300,000 to 400,000 distinct CDR3 sequences, with about 21% as singletons. This clonotype was found many times. This CDR3 comprises 15 residues. Trimming took 2 bases from V and 3 from J, leaving 12 bases between them. Germline-derived CDR1 and CDR2 are MDHEN and SYDVKM.

Sequencing input: blood. The chain joins TRBV28 to TRBJ2-3; a weak D match, TRBD2 (7 bases). This sequence was found in a woman between 50 and 59 years old with Graves' hyperthyroidism. CDR3 nucleotides: TGTGCCAGCAGTTTACTCGGGGGGCAAACAGATACGCAGTATTTT. Its translation is CASSLLGGQTDTQYF.